This is a list of T cell receptor beta chains from one sample in a study of cytomegalovirus exposure and HLA in healthy donors. Method: immunoSEQ multiplex PCR; TCRdb's copy keeps in-frame clones and lacks some. Among around 140,000 clones listed, about three quarters were seen once. The sequencing input was PBMCs. The origin of the receptors is a man aged 45-65 years in good health and CMV-seropositive. Both conserved end residues are part of each CDR3. A D gene is named only where the DNA matches it firmly. Size tells how often a clone was seen (once, few, many) or the class of an expanded clone, and some rows leave it out.

-	TRBV7-8	-	TRBJ1-2	CASSLEEGGRASGYTF
TRBD1	TRBV7-9	-	TRBJ1-6	CSSSPGDRGPGSPLHF
TRBD1	TRBV4-1	-	TRBJ1-2	CASTQSGQGNYGYTF
TRBD2	TRBV29-1	-	TRBJ2-5	CSVPAGGSQETQYF
TRBD1	TRBV6-5	-	TRBJ1-1	CASRRDRGLGEAFF
-	TRBV6-1	-	TRBJ2-1	CASSEASTSKSYNEQFF
-	TRBV6-1	few	TRBJ1-4	CASSEQSANEKLFF
TRBD2	TRBV29-1	-	TRBJ2-1	CSVEDYGSSGRAVYNEQFF
-	TRBV6-5	-	TRBJ2-5	CASSYVYGLETQYF
-	TRBV5-6	-	TRBJ2-1	CASSPGSPYNEQFF
TRBD1	TRBV2	few	TRBJ2-2	CASIRGLTGELFF
-	TRBV15	-	TRBJ2-3	CATSRGSGTDYTDTQYF
TRBD1	TRBV10-3	-	TRBJ2-7	CAISADRDEQYF
TRBD1	TRBV19	few	TRBJ2-2	CASSAATGLTGELFF
-	TRBV7-9	once	TRBJ2-3	CASSFVSTDTQYF
-	TRBV10-3	-	TRBJ2-7	CAISESVVGQFTAYEQYF
-	TRBV5-1	few	TRBJ1-6	CASREQGDNSPLHF
-	TRBV5-1	-	TRBJ1-1	CASSLLGKSGDTEAFF